Detailed here is one TCR beta chain. This clonotype appeared many times. Its antigen has not been determined. Base qualities are missing; no much larger clone stands one base away. According to the study, the label for this sample's treatment or condition signals: in vitro stimulation with specific CMV peptide epitopes to enrich CMV-specific T cells. The sample originates from a study of T cell repertoires in cytomegalovirus infection (dated by TCRdb to between 2017 and 2020). General notes on the study: Alongside well-studied HLA-B-restricted epitopes, the peptide stimulations were aimed at recently identified HLA-C-restricted CMV epitopes, whose presentation resists viral immunomodulation. Because public TCR beta signatures pointed to carriage of CMV infection together with the matching HLA type, the HLA type of each donor mattered for the analysis. The full study reports these points: Cumulative frequency of public TCR beta family members discriminated carriers of CMV infection plus the relevant HLA type in this cohort and an independent approximately 350-donor cohort. The ex vivo response was dominated by HLA-C-restricted CMV-specific TCR beta clonotypes, which also provided the single most frequent clonotype in two of eight donors.

The sequencer was an Illumina HiSeq 1500. The public reads were reanalyzed by TCRdb: fastp trimming at Q25, MiXCR alignment, in-frame beta chains only. A single entry per CDR3 protein holds the most common genes and DNA from its merged rows. In all, the sample holds approximately 81,000 distinct CDR3 sequences, and under 30% of those were seen once. Clones ranked in the top ten supply about half of the sample. The CDR3 runs 17 amino acids, cysteine and phenylalanine included. Just CDR3 DNA is preserved here, 51 bases in frame from base 1. V loses 3 bases at its end and J loses 5 bases; junction bases beyond the gene matches: 15. CDR1 and CDR2 were assigned from the germline V gene as SGHTA and FQGNSA.

The chain is encoded by TRBV7-2 joined to TRBJ1-1; 7 central bases correspond to TRBD1. This specimen was CD8+ T cells from cultured PBMCs, taken from culture after CMV antigen stimulation. This sequence originates from a human donor in good health (CMV status not recorded). Some clones in this sample may be carry-over from other donors' samples. Read as DNA, the sequence is TGTGCCAGCAGCTTCCCCAGGGGGGTGTCGTCTTATACTGAAGCTTTCTTT. Its protein reads: CASSFPRGVSSYTEAFF.